The 19 T cell receptor beta chains given below trace back to one sample, sequenced in a study of T cells in tumors after PD-1 blockade. The protocol was immunoSEQ multiplex PCR, while the TCRdb copy is restricted to in-frame clones and leaves out a portion. The repertoire holds several thousand clones, with around 60% as singletons. Specimen: tumor tissue, collected after anti-PD-1 treatment. Every receptor here comes from a human donor with basal cell carcinoma.

The chain uses TRBV3-1 (or the pseudogene TRBV3-2) and TRBJ2-3; D is uncertain. With 5 bases removed from V and 5 bases from J, the gap between germline ends came to 11 bases. The CDR3 is made up of 13 amino acids. The germline V gene has CDR1 LGHDT and CDR2 YNNKEL (reference sequence). The CDR3 reads CASSNQGRDTQYF. CDR3 in DNA: TGTGCCAGCAGCAACCAAGGCAGAGATACGCAGTATTTT.

This clone was detected a few times. The chain has TRBV6-2 or TRBV6-3 and TRBJ1-2; D remains ambiguous. The CDR3 consists of 12 residues. Germline loops: CDR1 MNHEY, CDR2 SVGEGT. Trimming left V 2 bases short and J 7 bases short, with 8 bases between. This chain's CDR3 is CASSYPQVGYTF. CDR3 in DNA: TGTGCCAGCAGTTACCCCCAGGTTGGCTACACCTTC.

This rearrangement joins TRBV7-8 to TRBJ1-5; a weak D match, TRBD1 (5 bases). Germline V CDR1 and CDR2: SGHVS, FQNEAQ. The CDR3 spans 13 residues. V was pared by 3 bases and J by 6 bases, with 9 bases between. CDR3: CASSLGGTQPQHF. For the CDR3, the DNA is TGTGCCAGCAGCTTGGGAGGGACTCAGCCCCAGCATTTT.

The chain recombines TRBV14 with TRBJ1-4; TRBD1 might be the D (5 bases). CDR3 size: 14 residues. In germline, CDR1 is SGHDN, CDR2 FVKESK. The V end lost 4 bases, the J end lost 4 bases, and 10 bases lay between the germline ends. This CDR3 reads CASSRQSFNEKLFF. The CDR3 DNA is TGTGCCAGCAGCCGACAGTCTTTTAATGAAAAACTGTTTTTT.

To note about this clone: A read error may account for a junction end that differs from germline. This sequence joins TRBV7-6 and TRBJ2-3; D perhaps matches TRBD2 (6 bases). The germline gives CDR1 SGHVS, CDR2 FNYEAQ. The CDR3 loop spans 14 amino acids. Written as DNA, the CDR3 is TGTGCTAGCAGCGAAACCAACGGGGGAGATACGCAGTATTTT. Its protein is CASSETNGGDTQYF.

This clone counts as large. The chain is built from TRBV5-1 and TRBJ1-3; a possible D gene is TRBD1 (5 bases). The germline gives CDR1 SGHRS, CDR2 YFSETQ. This CDR3 is 17 amino acids long. The germline V and J ends were trimmed by 0 bases and 0 bases, with 13 bases remaining between them. The CDR3 region is CASSLERGTSSGNTIYF. The CDR3 nucleotides are TGCGCCAGCAGCTTGGAGAGGGGAACCAGCTCTGGAAACACCATATATTTT.

The V gene is TRBV6-5, the J gene TRBJ1-1; possibly TRBD1 for D (6 bases). The germline V and J ends were trimmed by 2 bases and 7 bases, with 14 bases remaining between them. This CDR3 has 14 residues. Germline V gene lookup returns CDR1 MNHEY and CDR2 SVGAGI. The CDR3 protein is CASSYRGQVGEAFF. The DNA of the CDR3 is TGTGCCAGCAGTTACCGGGGGCAAGTGGGTGAAGCTTTCTTT.

This sequence joins TRBV28 and TRBJ2-7; no firm D call. In germline, CDR1 is MDHEN, CDR2 SYDVKM. V dropped 3 bases and J dropped 6 bases, with 9 bases sitting between them. The CDR3 covers 12 residues. The CDR3: CASSFGSPEQYF. In nucleotides, the CDR3 is TGTGCCAGCAGTTTTGGCAGTCCCGAGCAGTACTTC.

This clone was detected once. The CDR3 region is CSASAWQHGETQYF. The CDR3 bases are TGCAGTGCTAGTGCTTGGCAGCACGGGGAGACCCAGTACTTC. This rearrangement joins TRBV20-1 to TRBJ2-5; D not resolved. The V end was cut by 3 bases, the J end by 5 bases, with 16 bases between. This CDR3 is built from 14 residues. CDR1 is DFQATT and CDR2 is SNEGSKA in the germline V gene (reference sequence).

By its share, this clone is large (0.1 to 1%). The V and J genes are TRBV14 and TRBJ1-6; TRBD1 matches at 7 bases. This CDR3 is built from 13 residues. Germline CDR1 is SGHDN and CDR2 is FVKESK. The junction had 2 bases not matched to a gene; V was cut back by 4 bases and J by 8 bases. In DNA, the CDR3 is TGTGCCAGCAGCCGACAGGGAGATTCACCCCTCCACTTT. The encoded protein is CASSRQGDSPLHF.

This clone was seen only once. This chain joins TRBV3-1 (or the pseudogene TRBV3-2) and TRBJ1-4; 7 bases align to TRBD1. In germline, CDR1 is LGHDT, CDR2 YNNKEL (reference sequence). The CDR3 has 15 residues. Trimming cost V 4 bases and J 6 bases; bases outside gene matches: 8. This chain's CDR3 is CASSPTTGLYEKLFF. CDR3 DNA sequence: TGTGCCAGCAGCCCTACGACAGGGTTATATGAAAAACTGTTTTTT.

The rearrangement links TRBV6-5 to TRBJ2-7; TRBD1 agrees at 8 bases. The CDR3 runs 14 residues. Germline V gene lookup returns CDR1 MNHEY and CDR2 SVGAGI. V was clipped by 4 bases and J by 5 bases; unmatched bases: 7. DNA for the CDR3: TGTGCCAGCAGTTCCGCGGACAGGGTCCACGAGCAGTACTTC. Translating it yields CASSSADRVHEQYF.

This chain uses TRBV5-4 with TRBJ2-5, with D uncertain. V was cut by 4 bases and J by 4 bases, with 11 bases left in between. The CDR3 sequence is 13 residues long. The germline V gene has CDR1 SGHNT and CDR2 YYREEE (reference sequence). CDR3 amino acids: CASSVDLRETQYF. In nucleotides, the CDR3 is TGTGCCAGCAGCGTGGACCTTCGAGAGACCCAGTACTTC.

The gene calls are TRBV19 and TRBJ1-4; D is unresolved. Trimming took off 5 bases at V and 2 bases at J, with 9 bases between the two ends. The CDR3 loop spans 14 amino acids. The germline V gene has CDR1 LNHDA and CDR2 SQIVND (reference sequence). The CDR3 loop reads CASSSSRTNEKLFF. The CDR3, as DNA: TGTGCCAGTAGTTCCTCTCGGACTAATGAAAAACTGTTTTTT.

J is TRBJ2-1 and V is TRBV5-1; TRBD2 might be the D (6 bases). CDR3 length: 16 residues. Germline V gene sequence: CDR1 SGHRS, CDR2 YFSETQ. The ends were cut back, 3 bases at V and 8 bases at J, with 21 bases in the middle. The CDR3 loop is CASSSPGGTRRDEQFF. The CDR3 DNA sequence: TGCGCCAGCAGCTCCCCTGGGGGGACCCGCCGGGATGAGCAGTTCTTC. Filled out from reference TRBV5-1 and TRBJ2-1, the complete variable domain reads KAGVTQTPRYLIKTRGQQVTLSCSPISGHRSVSWYQQTPGQGLQFLFEYFSETQRNKGNFPGRFSGRQFSNSRSEMNVSTLELGDSALYLCASSSPGGTRRDEQFFGPGTRLTVL.

The chain is built from TRBV7-6 and TRBJ2-2; perhaps TRBD1 as D (5 bases). The CDR3 has 14 amino acids. Germline CDR1 and CDR2: SGHVS and FNYEAQ. Trimming removed 5 bases from V and 3 bases from J, with 10 bases in between. This chain's CDR3 is CASSLQVDTGELFF. CDR3 coding DNA: TGTGCCAGCAGCCTACAGGTGGACACCGGGGAGCTGTTTTTT. Drawing the rest from reference TRBV7-6 and TRBJ2-2, the complete variable domain is GAGVSQSPRYKVTKRGQDVALRCDPISGHVSLYWYRQALGQGPEFLTYFNYEAQQDKSGLPNDRFSAERPEGSISTLTIQRTEQRDSAMYRCASSLQVDTGELFFGEGSRLTVL.

This clone was picked up a small number of times. The chain is built from TRBV7-2 and TRBJ1-2; D gene unclear. V was cut by 1 base and J by 3 bases, with 9 bases left in between. The CDR3 spans 14 residues. CDR1 and CDR2 from the germline V gene are SGHTA and FQGNSA. This CDR3 reads CASSLGLGDYGYTF. CDR3 sequence (DNA): TGTGCCAGCAGCTTAGGTCTTGGGGACTATGGCTACACCTTC.

By share, this clone counts as large (0.1 to 1%). The genes are TRBV27 and TRBJ1-4, with D perhaps matching TRBD1 (6 bases). CDR3 length: 16 residues. V was shortened by 5 bases and J by 0 bases, with 13 bases between the two germline ends. Germline V gene sequence: CDR1 MNHEY, CDR2 SMNVEV (reference sequence). The DNA for the CDR3 is TGTGCCAGCAGTAAGGACCGGACAGCAACTAATGAAAAACTGTTTTTT. This sequence encodes CASSKDRTATNEKLFF.

The V and J genes are TRBV28 and TRBJ2-4; 8 positions match TRBD2. This CDR3 contains 12 residues. V lost 5 bases to trimming and J lost 13 bases; unmatched junction nucleotides: 7. The germline CDR1 and CDR2 sequences are MDHEN and SYDVKM. As DNA, the CDR3 is TGTGCCAGCAGTCAGGACGGGAGGGAACAGTACTTC. This gives the protein CASSQDGREQYF.